The sequence of this T cell receptor (beta chain) was determined in a study of blood T cell repertoires in COVID-19. Study-level background: The cDNA or gDNA used as material had been derived from T cells, B-cell-depleted T cells, or PBMCs.

In its sample, this clone was seen once. The ends lost 5 bases at V and 0 bases at J; junction bases unmatched: 13. The CDR3 runs to 18 residues. Germline V gene sequence: CDR1 LNHDA, CDR2 SQIVND (reference sequence). Using immunoSEQ multiplex PCR, the repertoire was profiled, and TCRdb retains in-frame clones only, with some absent. This table holds around 99,000 clones, about 89% found once. V usage is TRBV19 and J usage is TRBJ2-5, with 9 bases lining up with TRBD2. Material: peripheral blood. The sequence was collected from a man between 35 and 55 years old with active or convalescent COVID-19. The CDR3 reads CASSPRRGGQPNQETQYF. The CDR3 DNA sequence: TGTGCCAGTAGTCCCCGGCGGGGGGGACAGCCGAACCAAGAGACCCAGTACTTC.